The 8 T cell receptor beta chains given below trace back to one sample, sequenced in a study of blood T cell repertoires in COVID-19. Repertoires were generated with immunoSEQ multiplex PCR, while TCRdb's copy carries only in-frame clones and drops some. The table records approximately 380,000 clones, 88% of them present only once. The sample was PBMCs or T cells enriched from blood (not recorded which). The receptors were sampled from a woman in her late teens or twenties who had recovered from COVID-19.

This chain links TRBV27 with TRBJ1-4, with 9 bases lining up with TRBD1. This CDR3 contains 15 residues. Germline CDR1 and CDR2: MNHEY and SMNVEV (reference sequence). Unmatched junction bases numbered 5, after V lost 5 bases and J lost 4 bases. CDR3 bases: TGTGCCAGCAGTCACCGGACAGGGGATAATGAAAAACTGTTTTTT. The encoded protein is CASSHRTGDNEKLFF.

CDR3 sequence: CASSLYSSSYNEQFF. For the CDR3, the DNA is TGTGCCAGCAGTTTGTACAGCAGCTCCTACAATGAGCAGTTCTTC. The gene calls are TRBV27 and TRBJ2-1; D gene unclear. CDR3 size: 15 residues. CDR1 and CDR2 from the germline V gene are MNHEY and SMNVEV (reference sequence). V shed 3 bases and J shed 0 bases, with 9 bases lying between them.

The chain joins TRBV5-6 to TRBJ2-3; D is ambiguous. The CDR3 has 11 residues. Trimming shortened V by 4 bases and J by 2 bases, and 2 bases separated the two germline ends. Germline V gene lookup returns CDR1 SGHDT and CDR2 YYEEEE. The CDR3 region is CASSLTDTQYF. The CDR3 DNA is TGTGCCAGCAGCCTCACAGATACGCAGTATTTT.

The rearrangement links TRBV7-8 to TRBJ1-1; no definite D call. This CDR3 has 14 residues. Trimming shortened V by 2 bases and J by 5 bases, and 12 bases separated the two germline ends. Germline V gene sequence: CDR1 SGHVS, CDR2 FQNEAQ. The CDR3 DNA reads as TGTGCCAGCAGCTTATCTTCGGGGAGGACTGAAGCTTTCTTT. It is translated as CASSLSSGRTEAFF.

The J gene is TRBJ2-3, the V gene TRBV10-1; the D is unclear. The CDR3 runs to 15 residues. In germline, CDR1 is WNHNN, CDR2 SYGVQD (reference sequence). The V and J ends lost 7 bases and 2 bases respectively, with 16 bases between them. CDR3 region: CASTKVCTTTDTQYF. The DNA of the CDR3 is TGCGCCAGCACGAAAGTATGCACAACCACAGATACGCAGTATTTT.

This clone was found once. In the same sample, other DNA sequences code for this CDR3. J is TRBJ1-1 and V is TRBV2; 7 nucleotides line up with TRBD1. The CDR3 has 13 residues. The germline gives CDR1 SNHLY, CDR2 FYNNEI. Germline trimming cut 6 bases from V and 4 bases from J; bases unmatched to any gene: 5. CDR3 DNA sequence: TGTGCCAGCAGCACAGGGGTGAGCACTGAAGCTTTCTTT. It yields the protein CASSTGVSTEAFF.

This chain links TRBV30 with TRBJ1-2; D is unclear. CDR1 and CDR2 from the germline V gene are GTSNPN and SVGIG (reference sequence). V was clipped by 0 bases and J by 8 bases, with 10 bases between them. This CDR3 spans 12 amino acids. The CDR3 reads CAWSVGAAGYTF. CDR3 DNA: TGTGCCTGGAGTGTGGGAGCCGCCGGCTACACCTTC.

The chain uses TRBV21-1 and TRBJ1-6. TRBV21-1 is termed a pseudogene. The CDR3 runs to 16 residues. Here the CDR3 reads CASSKVGEGYNSPLHF. CDR3 coding DNA: TGTGCCAGCAGCAAAGTCGGCGAGGGATATAATTCACCCCTCCACTTT.